This paragraph covers one TCR beta chain sequence. Here immunoSEQ multiplex PCR was the method, and the copy in TCRdb shows in-frame clones only, minus some. The sample lists about 48,000 clones, approximately 88% occurring once. The data originate from a study of T cell changes during pregnancy in multiple sclerosis. Trimming left V 0 bases short and J 6 bases short, with 14 bases between. CDR3 size: 14 residues. Germline V gives CDR1 GTSNPN, CDR2 SVGIG (reference sequence). The origin of this receptor is a female donor with multiple sclerosis, enrolled in a pregnancy study. The sequences come from CD4+ T cells from peripheral blood mononuclear cells, collected in the second trimester of pregnancy. The gene calls are TRBV30 and TRBJ1-2, with D perhaps matching TRBD1 (6 bases). The CDR3 DNA is TGTGCCTGGAGTGTATCCTCCAGGGGTCATGGCTACACCTTC. This codes for CAWSVSSRGHGYTF.